This T cell receptor (beta chain) was identified in a study of CD8+ T cells in alopecia areata. At the level of the study: Tofacitinib therapy took 6 to 18 months; 6 months off drug came after. Study-wide findings and caveats: Researchers report lesional scalp, most notably alopecia totalis/universalis, outstripped normal scalp in clonality.

Obtained from alopecia areata patients were lesional scalp punch biopsies along with peripheral blood. Once RNA had been extracted, it was reverse transcribed into cDNA to act as the sequencing template. Repertoires were generated with immunoSEQ multiplex PCR, while TCRdb's copy carries only in-frame clones and drops some. The data show 130,000 to 150,000 clones, 45% to 60% seen once. As to this clone: As yet, its antigen is unknown.

V was pared by 9 bases and J by 8 bases, with 14 bases between. CDR3 size: 12 residues. The material was CD4+ T cells sorted from blood, obtained at week 0. The rearrangement uses TRBV23-1 and TRBJ1-5; D may be TRBD1 (6 bases). TRBV23-1 is reported as an ORF; its role is uncertain. This sequence originates from a human donor with alopecia areata. The CDR3 protein is CASTGPCEPQHF. CDR3 nucleotides: TGCGCCAGTACAGGGCCTTGTGAGCCCCAGCATTTT.